The 24 T cell receptor beta chains listed next were all sequenced from one sample in a study of shared clonotypes between healthy human individuals. TCRdb's copy holds only in-frame clones and misses some; the assay was immunoSEQ multiplex PCR. The sample yields roughly 2.1 million clones, around 93% seen once. It was CD45RO-negative cells, positively selected for CCR7, that made up naive CD8 cells, with terminally differentiated effector memory CD45RA+ cells excluded. Sequences were obtained from naive CD8+ T cells from PBMCs. These receptors originate from a man younger than 35 in good health. Some clones in this sample may be carry-over from other donors' samples.

The CDR3 DNA is TGCGCCAGCAGCCCCAACCCCGGTTCCTACGAGCAGTACTTC. It encodes CASSPNPGSYEQYF. The chain is built from TRBV4-1 and TRBJ2-7; D not resolved. The germline CDR1 and CDR2 sequences are MGHRA and YSYEKL. The CDR3 has 14 residues. V lost 4 bases and J lost 1, with 11 bases in between.

V gene TRBV29-1 combines with J gene TRBJ2-2, with unresolved D. Per germline, CDR1 SQVTM and CDR2 ANQGSEA. CDR3 size: 13 residues. V lost 3 bases to trimming and J lost 6 bases, with 11 bases between them. The CDR3 bases are TGCAGCGTTGAGGGCAACTTTGCCGGGGAGCTGTTTTTT. Protein sequence: CSVEGNFAGELFF.

V usage is TRBV10-2 and J usage is TRBJ2-5; D gene ambiguous. V lost 4 bases, J lost 5 bases, and 14 bases lay in between. CDR1 and CDR2 from the germline V gene are WSHSY and SAAADI. This CDR3 has 14 residues. The CDR3 sequence is CASSVPGQYETQYF. Written as DNA, the CDR3 is TGCGCCAGCAGTGTCCCCGGGCAGTACGAGACCCAGTACTTC.

This clone was detected once. The chain links TRBV7-6 to TRBJ2-1; 7 nucleotides agree with TRBD2. This CDR3 is 15 amino acids long. V lost 5 bases to trimming and J lost 7 bases; unmatched junction nucleotides: 11. Germline CDR1 SGHVS, CDR2 FNYEAQ. The CDR3 nucleotides read TGTGCCAGCAGCCGCGCGGGCGGGAGTAAAAATGAGCAGTTCTTC. Its translation: CASSRAGGSKNEQFF.

This rearrangement joins TRBV19 to TRBJ1-5; no firm D call. The CDR3 totals 17 residues. Between the trimmed V and J ends, which lost 7 bases and 9 bases, there was a span of 28 bases. The V gene's germline CDR1 is LNHDA and CDR2 SQIVND (reference sequence). This CDR3 reads CASTRPQRGGKPWPQHF. In DNA, the CDR3 is TGTGCCAGTACCCGGCCCCAGCGGGGTGGAAAGCCCTGGCCCCAGCATTTT.

V gene TRBV2 combines with J gene TRBJ2-1; 8 bases are a match to TRBD2. V was pared by 3 bases and J by 14 bases, with 18 bases of the junction left unmatched. This CDR3 spans 16 amino acids. Germline-derived CDR1 and CDR2 are SNHLY and FYNNEI. The CDR3 bases are TGTGCCAGCAGTGACCCCGAAGGTATTAGCGGGGATGTTAAGTTCTTC. It encodes CASSDPEGISGDVKFF.

The chain recombines TRBV19 with TRBJ2-2, with 10 positions matching TRBD1. Trimming cost V 4 bases and J 5 bases; bases outside gene matches: 4. The CDR3 totals 15 residues. CDR1 is LNHDA, CDR2 SQIVND, per germline (reference sequence). CDR3 DNA sequence: TGTGCCAGTAGTACCTGGACAGGGGGGACCGGGGAGCTGTTTTTT. This gives the protein CASSTWTGGTGELFF.

This rearrangement joins TRBV9 to TRBJ1-2; TRBD1 is a possible D gene (5 bases). Trimming pared 3 bases from V and 4 bases from J, leaving 22 bases between. The CDR3 consists of 17 residues. Germline-derived CDR1 and CDR2 are SGDLS and YYNGEE. The CDR3, as DNA: TGTGCCAGCAGCGACCCTCCCGACAGAACACTACTCTATGGCTACACCTTC. Protein: CASSDPPDRTLLYGYTF.

The chain uses TRBV7-9 and TRBJ2-3, with 9 bases that match TRBD2. The CDR3 length is 15 residues. The germline V gene encodes CDR1 SEHNR and CDR2 FQNEAQ (reference sequence). The ends lost 4 bases at V and 1 base at J; junction bases unmatched: 3. This CDR3 reads CASSSVAGGTDTQYF. CDR3 DNA: TGTGCCAGCAGCTCGGTAGCGGGAGGCACAGATACGCAGTATTTT.

The count of this clone is one. This chain connects TRBV5-6 to TRBJ2-2; D may be TRBD2 (6 bases). The CDR3 is 16 amino acids. V was trimmed by 2 bases and J by 3 bases, leaving 14 bases between them. CDR1 and CDR2 from the germline V gene are SGHDT and YYEEEE. The CDR3 loop reads CASSLGVRDDTGELFF. The CDR3 bases are TGTGCCAGCAGCTTAGGGGTGCGGGACGACACCGGGGAGCTGTTTTTT.

The chain combines TRBV7-9 with TRBJ2-3, with D unresolved. The germline gives CDR1 SEHNR, CDR2 FQNEAQ (reference sequence). V was trimmed by 1 base and J by 7 bases, leaving 15 bases between them. The CDR3 sequence is 15 residues long. The CDR3 DNA follows: TGTGCCAGCAGCTTAGACATTGTTGGGTTGTATACGCAGTATTTT. As protein: CASSLDIVGLYTQYF.

This clone was picked up a small number of times. The V call is TRBV18, the J call TRBJ2-1; D not certain. The CDR3 consists of 15 residues. Germline CDR1 reads KGHSH; CDR2 reads LQKENI. The V end lost 2 bases, the J end lost 3 bases, and 11 bases lay between the germline ends. The CDR3 DNA reads TGTGCCAGCTCACCATTCAGCGAACGCTACAATGAGCAGTTCTTC. Amino acids: CASSPFSERYNEQFF.

The chain combines TRBV6-1 with TRBJ2-3; D is possibly TRBD2 (6 bases). Per germline, CDR1 MNHNS and CDR2 SASEGT. V was pared by 1 base and J by 3 bases, with 8 bases between. This CDR3 region has 14 residues. The CDR3 nucleotides read TGTGCCAGCAGTGAAGTAAGCGGGACAGATACGCAGTATTTT. As protein: CASSEVSGTDTQYF.

This chain connects TRBV7-9 to TRBJ2-7, with D possibly called TRBD1 or TRBD2 (5 bases each). CDR3 length equals 11 residues. V shed 5 bases and J shed 6 bases, with 8 bases lying between them. Germline V CDR1 and CDR2: SEHNR, FQNEAQ (reference sequence). CDR3 in amino acids: CASSEGTEQYF. CDR3 in DNA: TGTGCCAGCAGCGAAGGGACCGAGCAGTACTTC. Full variable domain (missing parts from reference TRBV7-9 and TRBJ2-7): DTGVSQNPRHKITKRGQNVTFRCDPISEHNRLYWYRQTLGQGPEFLTYFQNEAQLEKSRLLSDRFSAERPKGSFSTLEIQRTEQGDSAMYLCASSEGTEQYFGPGTRLTVT.

The V gene is TRBV28, the J gene TRBJ1-1, with 8 bases that match TRBD1. This CDR3 has 14 residues. V lost 4 bases to trimming and J lost 6 bases; unmatched junction nucleotides: 7. CDR1 and CDR2 from the germline V gene are MDHEN and SYDVKM. CDR3 residues: CASSWQGAGAEAFF. The DNA of the CDR3 is TGTGCCAGCAGTTGGCAGGGGGCTGGGGCTGAAGCTTTCTTT. Full variable domain (rest looked up from reference TRBV28 and TRBJ1-1): DVKVTQSSRYLVKRTGEKVFLECVQDMDHENMFWYRQDPGLGLRLIYFSYDVKMKEKGDIPEGYSVSREKKERFSLILESASTNQTSMYLCASSWQGAGAEAFFGQGTRLTVV.

The chain recombines TRBV28 with TRBJ1-5; the match to TRBD1 covers 9 bases. This CDR3 region has 17 residues. Germline-derived CDR1 and CDR2 are MDHEN and SYDVKM. V shed 2 bases and J 0 bases; nucleotides not matched to a gene: 5. The CDR3 nucleotides read TGTGCCAGCAGTTTACCCCGGGACAGGGCTAGCAATCAGCCCCAGCATTTT. It is translated as CASSLPRDRASNQPQHF.

With respect to this clone: The sample holds other DNA sequences that translate to the same CDR3. This chain links TRBV5-6 with TRBJ1-5, with unresolved D. The V gene's germline CDR1 is SGHDT and CDR2 YYEEEE. The CDR3 runs 15 residues. The germline V and J ends were trimmed by 0 bases and 0 bases, with 7 bases remaining between them. The CDR3 region has the DNA TGTGCCAGCAGCTTGGGGGGTTATAGCAATCAGCCCCAGCATTTT. This codes for CASSLGGYSNQPQHF.

This CDR3 is CASSLGPGQLYEQYF. The CDR3 coding sequence is TGTGCCAGCAGCTTAGGTCCGGGACAGCTCTACGAGCAGTACTTC. The V and J genes are TRBV7-9 and TRBJ2-7; TRBD1 matches at 7 bases. V trimming: 1 base; J trimming: 3 bases; junction bases outside the gene matches: 6. Looked up from germline, CDR1 is SEHNR and CDR2 is FQNEAQ (reference sequence). This CDR3 is built from 15 residues.

The J gene is TRBJ2-7, the V gene TRBV15, with 7 bases identical to TRBD1. V shed 3 bases, J shed 2 bases, and the junction held 4 bases outside the gene matches. Germline assignment: CDR1 LNHNV and CDR2 YYDKDF (reference sequence). The CDR3 totals 14 residues. The CDR3 bases are TGTGCCACCAGCAGCGGGGACAGACCCTACGAGCAGTACTTC. This translates into CATSSGDRPYEQYF.

The chain carries TRBV30 and TRBJ2-1, with 12 bases fitting TRBD1. Unmatched junction bases numbered 4, after V lost 2 bases and J lost 8 bases. The CDR3 is 14 residues long. Germline CDR1 is GTSNPN and CDR2 is SVGIG (reference sequence). Written as DNA, the CDR3 is TGTGCCTGGAGTCGGGGACAGGGGGCATATGAGCAGTTCTTC. Amino acid sequence: CAWSRGQGAYEQFF.

The CDR3 loop is CASSVAGQPNQPQHF. The CDR3 nucleotides are TGTGCCAGCAGCGTAGCAGGACAGCCAAATCAGCCCCAGCATTTT. The V and J genes are TRBV9 and TRBJ1-5; a possible D gene is TRBD1 (6 bases). CDR3 length equals 15 residues. CDR1 and CDR2 (germline): SGDLS, YYNGEE. Trimming took 0 bases from V and 4 from J, leaving 11 bases between them.

The chain recombines TRBV6-4 with TRBJ2-6; no definite D call. The CDR3 extends over 14 amino acids. The germline gives CDR1 MRHNA, CDR2 SNTAGT. The V end lost 3 bases, the J end lost 4 bases, and 7 bases lay between the germline ends. The CDR3 DNA follows: TGTGCCAGCAGTGAAGGTTCCGGGGCCAACGTCCTGACTTTC. It yields the protein CASSEGSGANVLTF.

The V call is TRBV29-1, the J call TRBJ1-3, with a tentative D call TRBD1 (5 bases). Germline V gene data show CDR1 as SQVTM and CDR2 as ANQGSEA. Trimming removed 6 bases at V and 2 bases at J, with 11 bases between. CDR3 length: 13 amino acids. CDR3: CSVRVLAGNTIYF. DNA of the CDR3: TGCAGCGTCAGGGTTTTGGCTGGAAACACCATATATTTT.

The V gene is TRBV19, the J gene TRBJ1-2; 10 nucleotides match TRBD1. Trimming removed 5 bases from V and 6 bases from J; junction bases left unmatched: 9. The CDR3 loop spans 15 amino acids. CDR1 and CDR2 (germline): LNHDA, SQIVND (reference sequence). CDR3 loop: CASSPIPTGGDGYTF. CDR3 coding DNA: TGTGCCAGTAGTCCCATCCCGACAGGGGGCGATGGCTACACCTTC.